This T cell receptor (beta chain) was captured in a study of multiple sclerosis patients with progressive multifocal leukoencephalopathy. Findings and caveats of the study: Expanded clones at PML onset predated and persisted through natalizumab therapy.

Sequencing was at survey level. Assay used: immunoSEQ multiplex PCR; TCRdb lists only in-frame clones, some missing. The table lists tens of thousands of clones, about 85% of them singletons, with roughly an eighth in the top ten. The sample's time point: time of PML onset. Detection of JC virus DNA in cerebrospinal fluid confirmed PML diagnosed from clinical and MRI findings. To note about this clone: Its target is not known.

Looked up from germline, CDR1 is LNHDA and CDR2 is SQIVND (reference sequence). This CDR3 contains 14 residues. With 3 bases clipped from V and 0 bases from J, the junction kept 2 bases outside the gene matches. The sample was PBMCs, taken from a patient treated with natalizumab. The chain joins TRBV19 to TRBJ2-7, with 7 bases fitting TRBD1. The receptor was isolated from a woman aged 30 to 39 with progressive multifocal leukoencephalopathy. The CDR3 protein is CASSMNRGSYEQYF. The CDR3 DNA follows: TGTGCCAGTAGTATGAACAGGGGCTCCTACGAGCAGTACTTC.